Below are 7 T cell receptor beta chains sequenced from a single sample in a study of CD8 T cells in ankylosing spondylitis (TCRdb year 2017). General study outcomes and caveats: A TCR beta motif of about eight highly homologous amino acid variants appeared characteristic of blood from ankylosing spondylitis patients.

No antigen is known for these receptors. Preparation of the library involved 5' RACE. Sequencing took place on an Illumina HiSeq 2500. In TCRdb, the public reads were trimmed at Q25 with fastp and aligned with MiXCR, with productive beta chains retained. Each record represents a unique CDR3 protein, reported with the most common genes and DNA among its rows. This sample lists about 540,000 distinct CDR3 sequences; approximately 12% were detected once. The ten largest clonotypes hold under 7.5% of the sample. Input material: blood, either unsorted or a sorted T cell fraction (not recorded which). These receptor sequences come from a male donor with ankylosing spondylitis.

The CDR3 nucleotides read TGCGCCAGCAGCTTGAGCGGGACTAGCGAGGTCGAGCAGTACTTC. Amino acid sequence: CASSLSGTSEVEQYF. The V call is TRBV5-1, the J call TRBJ2-7; 10 bases map to TRBD2. The CDR3 consists of 15 residues. Germline CDR1 SGHRS, CDR2 YFSETQ. After removal of 1 base from V and 6 bases from J, the junction contained 7 bases not matched to a gene. Full variable domain (remainder filled in from reference TRBV5-1 and TRBJ2-7): KAGVTQTPRYLIKTRGQQVTLSCSPISGHRSVSWYQQTPGQGLQFLFEYFSETQRNKGNFPGRFSGRQFSNSRSEMNVSTLELGDSALYLCASSLSGTSEVEQYFGPGTRLTVT.

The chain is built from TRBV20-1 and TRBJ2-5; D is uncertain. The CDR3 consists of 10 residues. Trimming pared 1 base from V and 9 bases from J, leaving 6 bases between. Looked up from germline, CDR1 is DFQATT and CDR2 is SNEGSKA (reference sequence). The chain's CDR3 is CSARVQAQYF. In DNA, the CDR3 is TGCAGTGCTAGAGTCCAAGCCCAGTACTTC.

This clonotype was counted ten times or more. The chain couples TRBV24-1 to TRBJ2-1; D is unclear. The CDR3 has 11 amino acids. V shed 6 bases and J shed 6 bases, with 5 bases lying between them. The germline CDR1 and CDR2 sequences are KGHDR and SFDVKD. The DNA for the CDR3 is TGTGCCACCAGTCAAGCCAATGAGCAGTTCTTC. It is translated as CATSQANEQFF.

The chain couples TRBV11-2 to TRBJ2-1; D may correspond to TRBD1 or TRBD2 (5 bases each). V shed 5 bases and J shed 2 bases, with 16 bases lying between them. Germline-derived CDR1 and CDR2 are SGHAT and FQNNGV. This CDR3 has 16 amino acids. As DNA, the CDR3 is TGTGCCAGCAGCCAAATTCGGGACGACACCTACAATGAGCAGTTCTTC. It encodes CASSQIRDDTYNEQFF.

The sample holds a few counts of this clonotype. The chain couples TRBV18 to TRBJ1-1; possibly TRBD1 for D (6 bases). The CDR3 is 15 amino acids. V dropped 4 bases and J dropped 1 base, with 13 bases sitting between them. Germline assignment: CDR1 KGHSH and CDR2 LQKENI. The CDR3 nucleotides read TGTGCCAGCTCACAACGGGACACCCAGAACACTGAAGCTTTCTTT. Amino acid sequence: CASSQRDTQNTEAFF. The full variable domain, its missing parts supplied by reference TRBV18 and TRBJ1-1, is NAGVMQNPRHLVRRRGQEARLRCSPMKGHSHVYWYRQLPEEGLKFMVYLQKENIIDESGMPKERFSAEFPKEGPSILRIQQVVRGDSAAYFCASSQRDTQNTEAFFGQGTRLTVV.

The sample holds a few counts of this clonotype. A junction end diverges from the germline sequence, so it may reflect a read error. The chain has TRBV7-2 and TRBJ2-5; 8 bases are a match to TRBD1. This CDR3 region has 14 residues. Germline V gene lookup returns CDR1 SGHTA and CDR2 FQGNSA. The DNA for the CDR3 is TGTGCCAGCAGCTTATCAGGGGGCCAACAGACCCAGTACTTC. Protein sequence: CASSLSGGQQTQYF.

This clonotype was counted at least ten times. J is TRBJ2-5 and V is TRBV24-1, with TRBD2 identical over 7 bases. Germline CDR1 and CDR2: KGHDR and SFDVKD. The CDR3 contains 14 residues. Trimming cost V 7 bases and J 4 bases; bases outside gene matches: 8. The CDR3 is CATRSSGAGETQYF. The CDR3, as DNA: TGTGCCACCAGATCTAGCGGAGCGGGAGAGACCCAGTACTTC.